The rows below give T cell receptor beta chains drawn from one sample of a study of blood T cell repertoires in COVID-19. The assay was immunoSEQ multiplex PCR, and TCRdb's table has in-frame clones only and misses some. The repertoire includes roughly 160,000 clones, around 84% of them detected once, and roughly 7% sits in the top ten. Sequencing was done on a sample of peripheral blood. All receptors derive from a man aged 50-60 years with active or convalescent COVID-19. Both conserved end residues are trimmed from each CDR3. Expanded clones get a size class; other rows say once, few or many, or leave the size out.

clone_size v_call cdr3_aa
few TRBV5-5 ASSSGLEETQY
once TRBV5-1 ASSLAGTGLTDTQY
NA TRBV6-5 ASSTGNNQPQH
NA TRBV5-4 ASSLQRPNEQF
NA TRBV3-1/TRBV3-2 ASSPTGELF
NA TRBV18 ASSPQGARNSPLH
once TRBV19 ASSLTGATDTQY
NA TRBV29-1 SARQSPYEQY
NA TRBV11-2 ASRTIAGGRYEQY
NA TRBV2 ASSTNGGTNEKLF
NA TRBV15 ATSSSDRNYGYT
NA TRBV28 ASSRQGASNEKLF
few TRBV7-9 ASSFGGNNEQF
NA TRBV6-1 ASSEARLAQTNEKLF
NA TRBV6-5 ASSYDGSKHEQY
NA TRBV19 ASSGQGARYEQY